Detailed here is one T cell receptor beta chain. Its antigen target is currently unknown. It has no much larger one-base neighbor in the sample; base qualities were not kept. This sample is part of a study of blood T cell repertoires in COVID-19 (dated by TCRdb to about 2020). Background for the entire study: Samples covering the acute and convalescent phases of COVID-19 were provided by collaborators in the United States, Italy and Spain. A de-identified subject ID, COVID-19 status, age in years and sex were almost always included in the sample metadata. The prospective study material was composed of cDNA or gDNA derived from T cells, B-cell-depleted T cells, or PBMCs. Where available, HLA class I and class II types were obtained from metadata supplied by the sample provider rather than from assay-based typing. A freely available public database, intended as a resource for researchers studying the immune response to SARS-CoV-2, is where the repertoires were released. The samples were drawn from two sources: the first 160 participants of the ongoing ImmuneRACE study, and approximately 1,300 subjects contributed by 6 global collaborators. Deeply sampled blood TCRbeta repertoires from subjects exposed to, actively infected with, or recovered from COVID-19 were included in the dataset.

V was cut back by 0 bases and J by 5 bases, leaving a gap of 17 bases between them. Reading the germline V gene gives CDR1 MNHNS and CDR2 SASEGT. From its cysteine to its phenylalanine, the CDR3 spans 17 amino acids. Of the read, only the CDR3 DNA is kept; its 51 bases are in frame from base 1. TCRbeta CDR3 regions were amplified from genomic DNA using the immunoSEQ Assay, a bias-controlled multiplex PCR. The original methods were these. Within the assay, amplification of reference gene primers was used to estimate how many nucleated cells each sample contained. To quantify the absolute abundance of each unique TCRbeta CDR3 rearrangement, sequence reads were collapsed and filtered. For each sample, productive Simpson clonality was calculated as the square root of Simpson's diversity index over productive rearrangements. The immuneACCESS repertoire file appears here via TCRdb, limited to in-frame rearrangements. These files lack a portion of the clones; in checked studies, under half of the deficit traces to unresolved V genes, and the cause of the others is not known. D and trimming come from the DNA, and the V and J calls and clone size come from that table. The table for this sample lists fewer than 300,000 clones; 80% to 90% of them were counted only once. Approximately 1.6% of the sample is held by the ten biggest clonotypes.

Another Seattle source contributed samples from volunteer blood donors who had recovered from COVID-19. Collaborating institutions collected whole blood in K2EDTA tubes following their own protocols. Collaborator samples were shipped for TCRbeta analysis as frozen whole blood, isolated PBMCs, or DNA extracted from either sample type. Study-wide findings and limitations: The amount of clinical and demographic metadata varied by source and participant and was provided uncurated.

The chain couples TRBV6-1 to TRBJ1-5, with no confidently assigned D gene. The sequence came from a woman aged 40 to 50 who had recovered from COVID-19. Sequenced input: peripheral blood. The CDR3 protein is CASSEALAGRIDQPQHF. The DNA reads as follows: TGTGCCAGCAGTGAAGCGCTGGCAGGCCGAATCGATCAGCCCCAGCATTTT.